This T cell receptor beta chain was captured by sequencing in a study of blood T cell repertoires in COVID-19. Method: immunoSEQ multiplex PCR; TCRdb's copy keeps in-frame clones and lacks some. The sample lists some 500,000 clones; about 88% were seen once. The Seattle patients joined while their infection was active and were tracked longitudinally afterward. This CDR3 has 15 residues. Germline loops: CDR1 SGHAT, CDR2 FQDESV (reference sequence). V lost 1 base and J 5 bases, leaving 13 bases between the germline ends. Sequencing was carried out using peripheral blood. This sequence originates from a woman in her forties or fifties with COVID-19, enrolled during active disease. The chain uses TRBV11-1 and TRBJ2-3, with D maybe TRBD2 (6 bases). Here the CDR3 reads CASSLVGGVEDTQYF. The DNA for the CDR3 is TGTGCCAGCAGCTTAGTGGGGGGAGTTGAAGATACGCAGTATTTT.